This TCR beta chain comes out of a study of shared clonotypes between healthy human individuals. At the level of the study: Three plates were used per donor for CD4 naive, three for CD4 memory, two for CD8 naive and one for CD8 memory.

Trimming at V came to 3 bases and at J to 5 bases, leaving 9 bases not matched to a gene. Germline-derived CDR1 and CDR2 are KGHSH and LQKENI. This CDR3 is 15 amino acids long. This clone was seen ten or more times. Measured with immunoSEQ multiplex PCR; TCRdb has only the in-frame clones, and not every one. The profile covers about 1 million clones, with around 74% appearing a single time and approximately 1.5% taken by the ten largest. Sequencing was performed on memory CD4+ T cells sorted from blood. Documented subset: CD45RA-negative fraction. This receptor was taken from a man between 18 and 35 years old in good health. The chain joins TRBV18 to TRBJ1-1; TRBD1 agrees at 7 bases. The CDR3 bases are TGTGCCAGCTCACCCCTACAGGGGTGGAAAACTGAAGCTTTCTTT. This encodes CASSPLQGWKTEAFF.